The 18 T cell receptor beta chains listed next were all sequenced from one sample in a study of identical twins. Using its own MiXCR run on the 5' RACE reads, TCRdb lists one record per CDR3 protein. Of 450,000 or so distinct CDR3 sequences in the sample, 20% to 25% were seen once. The same data also went into a second study, on T cells expressing NK-cell markers.

The sequencing input was CD4+ T cells sorted from blood. These receptors were collected from a woman younger than 30 in good health.

Worth noting for this clonotype: Sequence at one end of the junction differs from germline and may be a read error. The V and J genes are TRBV4-3 and TRBJ2-5; the D gene is possibly TRBD2 (5 bases). CDR1 and CDR2 (germline): LGHNA, YSLEER. CDR3 length: 13 residues. This chain's CDR3 is CASSLDGEDTQYF. The CDR3 nucleotides are TGCGCCAGCAGCCTCGACGGGGAAGATACCCAGTACTTC.

This chain joins TRBV6-1 and TRBJ2-7; D gene unclear. Germline values: CDR1 MNHNS, CDR2 SASEGT. The V gene lost 9 bases and the J gene lost 0 bases, with 15 bases spanning the gap. The CDR3 contains 14 residues. This CDR3 is CASQRLPTSYEQYF. In DNA form, the CDR3 reads TGTGCCAGTCAACGACTCCCGACCTCCTACGAGCAGTACTTC.

The chain carries TRBV21-1 and TRBJ1-2. TRBV21-1 is listed as a pseudogene. The CDR3 spans 14 residues. The CDR3 DNA sequence: TGTGCCAGCAGCAAAGGTGAAGGCCCTAAGGGCTACACCTTC. Amino acids: CASSKGEGPKGYTF.

V gene TRBV20-1 combines with J gene TRBJ1-6; D is possibly TRBD1 (5 bases). The CDR3 is 14 residues long. The V and J ends lost 5 bases and 8 bases respectively, with 16 bases between them. Germline V CDR1 and CDR2: DFQATT, SNEGSKA (reference sequence). The CDR3 is CSAAGGFGYSPLHF. CDR3 nucleotides: TGCAGTGCTGCGGGGGGGTTCGGTTATTCACCCCTCCACTTT.

The J gene is TRBJ1-4, the V gene TRBV5-1, with TRBD1 as a possible D gene (5 bases). CDR3 length equals 14 residues. The germline CDR1 and CDR2 sequences are SGHRS and YFSETQ. Deletions cut 7 bases from V and 10 bases from J, with 20 bases between. CDR3 region: CASSTGTLDGKLFF. CDR3 nucleotides: TGCGCCAGCTCAACCGGGACCCTTGACGGAAAACTGTTTTTT.

V usage is TRBV20-1 and J usage is TRBJ2-3; the D gene is possibly TRBD2 (6 bases). The CDR3 runs 12 residues. The germline CDR1 and CDR2 sequences are DFQATT and SNEGSKA (reference sequence). The V end was cut by 6 bases, the J end by 6 bases, with 13 bases between. CDR3: CSATGEGDTQYF. The CDR3, as DNA: TGCAGTGCAACGGGGGAAGGGGATACGCAGTATTTT.

The V gene is TRBV6-1, the J gene TRBJ2-4; the D gene is possibly TRBD2 (6 bases). The germline V gene has CDR1 MNHNS and CDR2 SASEGT. The V end was cut by 6 bases, the J end by 2 bases, with 11 bases between. CDR3 size: 14 residues. The CDR3: CASSRESSKNIQYF. For the CDR3, the DNA is TGTGCCAGCAGCCGGGAGAGCTCCAAAAACATTCAGTACTTC.

The chain links TRBV6-4 to TRBJ1-1, with D tentatively TRBD1 (5 bases). V was shortened by 6 bases and J by 4 bases, with 18 bases between the two germline ends. The CDR3 consists of 15 residues. The germline gives CDR1 MRHNA, CDR2 SNTAGT. This CDR3 is CASSPGGGVGTEAFF. The DNA of the CDR3 is TGTGCCAGCAGCCCCGGGGGGGGAGTAGGCACTGAAGCTTTCTTT.

This chain joins TRBV7-9 and TRBJ2-1; 9 positions agree with TRBD1. This CDR3 is 16 amino acids long. CDR1 SEHNR and CDR2 FQNEAQ come from the germline V gene (reference sequence). The V segment lost 4 bases and the J segment 6 bases; nucleotides outside the gene matches: 10. The CDR3 DNA reads TGTGCCAGCAGCTGGGACAGGGCGTCCCTGGGCAATGAGCAGTTCTTC. As protein: CASSWDRASLGNEQFF.

This clonotype came up a few times. V gene TRBV12-3 or TRBV12-4 combines with J gene TRBJ1-2; D gene uncertain. Trimming left V 2 bases short and J 3 bases short, with 7 bases between. The CDR3 contains 13 residues. CDR3 loop: CASSLTRYYGYTF. DNA of the CDR3: TGTGCCAGCAGTTTAACCCGCTACTATGGCTACACCTTC.

The chain links TRBV5-6 to TRBJ2-3; D is ambiguous. Trimming pared 0 bases from V and 3 bases from J, leaving 8 bases between. Germline CDR1 is SGHDT and CDR2 is YYEEEE. The CDR3 runs to 14 residues. The CDR3 spells CASSLGRVTDTQYF. For the CDR3, the DNA is TGTGCCAGCAGCTTGGGTCGGGTAACAGATACGCAGTATTTT.

The chain recombines TRBV5-1 with TRBJ2-7; TRBD2 matches 10 bases. J was trimmed by 2 bases and V by 4 bases; bases with no gene match: 15. Germline V gene data show CDR1 as SGHRS and CDR2 as YFSETQ. The CDR3 has 18 amino acids. CDR3 coding DNA: TGCGCCAGCAGCCCCACCTACGGTATTCTAGCGGGAGCCTACGAGCAGTACTTC. This gives the protein CASSPTYGILAGAYEQYF.

Only a few counts were recorded for this clonotype. The V call is TRBV5-1, the J call TRBJ1-1; D perhaps matches TRBD1 (5 bases). CDR1 is SGHRS and CDR2 is YFSETQ in the germline V gene. This CDR3 has 13 amino acids. Trimming took 7 bases from V and 0 from J, leaving 10 bases between them. The CDR3 sequence: CASREGLNTEAFF. Here the CDR3 DNA reads TGCGCCAGCCGAGAGGGGCTGAACACTGAAGCTTTCTTT. The variable domain in full, completed from reference TRBV5-1 and TRBJ1-1, reads KAGVTQTPRYLIKTRGQQVTLSCSPISGHRSVSWYQQTPGQGLQFLFEYFSETQRNKGNFPGRFSGRQFSNSRSEMNVSTLELGDSALYLCASREGLNTEAFFGQGTRLTVV.

V usage is TRBV6-5 and J usage is TRBJ2-3; unclear D gene. Between the trimmed V and J ends, which lost 6 bases and 2 bases, there was a span of 6 bases. From germline, CDR1 is MNHEY and CDR2 SVGAGI. The CDR3 spans 12 residues. CDR3 coding DNA: TGTGCCAGCAGCTGCCCCACAGATACGCAGTATTTT. Its protein product is CASSCPTDTQYF.

This clonotype was observed a handful of times. The rearrangement links TRBV5-4 to TRBJ2-2; D gene ambiguous. Per germline, CDR1 SGHNT and CDR2 YYREEE (reference sequence). CDR3 size: 15 residues. Trimming stripped 4 bases from V and 4 bases from J, with 14 bases between. As DNA, the CDR3 is TGTGCCAGCAGCAGGTTGGGCGGAACCACCGGGGAGCTGTTTTTT. This translates into CASSRLGGTTGELFF.

This clonotype was found a few times. The rearrangement uses TRBV10-3 and TRBJ2-3; D is possibly TRBD1 (5 bases). Trimming pared 10 bases from V and 3 bases from J, leaving 14 bases between. Germline CDR1 is ENHRY and CDR2 is SYGVKD. This CDR3 region has 13 residues. CDR3 sequence reads: CATTDMVTDTQYF. DNA for the CDR3: TGTGCCACCACGGACATGGTTACAGATACGCAGTATTTT.

The chain couples TRBV2 to TRBJ2-4; perhaps TRBD1 as D (6 bases). V was pared by 6 bases and J by 8 bases, with 17 bases between. The germline V gene has CDR1 SNHLY and CDR2 FYNNEI. The CDR3 consists of 14 residues. DNA for the CDR3: TGTGCCAGCAGGGGGACACTACTAAAATACATTCAGTACTTC. It codes for CASRGTLLKYIQYF.

This clonotype appeared a few times. The rearrangement joins TRBV5-6 to TRBJ2-7, with 8 positions matching TRBD1. The V gene end was trimmed by 3 bases and the J gene end by 6 bases; junction bases not matched to a gene: 8. In germline, CDR1 is SGHDT, CDR2 YYEEEE. This CDR3 spans 14 amino acids. The CDR3 nucleotides are TGTGCCAGCAGCTATATCTCAGGGGGCGGCGAGCAGTACTTC. Encoded protein: CASSYISGGGEQYF.